The rows below give T cell receptor beta chains drawn from one sample of a study of early T cells in non-severe SARS-CoV-2 infection. In TCRdb, the 5' RACE reads were re-called with MiXCR into one record per CDR3 protein. Here the sample spans 70,000 to 95,000 distinct CDR3 sequences, about 14% being singletons. The sequencing sample was made of whole blood. The origin of the receptors is an adult who was a healthcare worker with PCR-confirmed SARS-CoV-2 infection or an uninfected control (not recorded which). Both conserved end residues are part of each CDR3. The D gene is left open where the match is weak. The size of a clone is reported for some rows only, either as once, few or many, or as a class for expanded clones.

>TRBV29-1|NA|TRBD1|TRBJ1-4
TGCAGCGTTACCGCAGGGGGTTTGACTAATGAAAAACTGTTTTTT
CSVTAGGLTNEKLFF
>TRBV3-2|NA|NA|TRBJ2-1
TGTGCCAGCAGCACCCGGGACTCCTCCTACAATGAGCAGTTCTTC
CASSTRDSSYNEQFF
>TRBV15|NA|NA|TRBJ1-2
TGTGCCACCAGCCAAGTTTCGAACTATGGCTACACCTTC
CATSQVSNYGYTF
>TRBV4-1|NA|NA|TRBJ1-2
TGCGCCAGCAGCCAAGATAAGACTAGGGTTTATGGCTACACCTTC
CASSQDKTRVYGYTF
>TRBV11-3|many|NA|TRBJ1-1
TGTGCCAGCAGCTTAGACGGATCGAACACTGAAGCTTTCTTT
CASSLDGSNTEAFF
>TRBV30|NA|TRBD2|TRBJ2-2
TGTGCCCGGGGACTAGCGAATTTGAACACCGGGGAGCTGTTTTTT
CARGLANLNTGELFF
>TRBV12-3/TRBV12-4|many|NA|TRBJ2-1
TGTGCCAGCAGCCCTCCGGGACTCCAAGCCAATGAGCAGTTCTTC
CASSPPGLQANEQFF
>TRBV20-1|NA|TRBD1|TRBJ1-4
TGCAGTGCTAGAAGCGACAGGGTAACTAATGAAAAACTGTTTTTT
CSARSDRVTNEKLFF
>TRBV28|NA|NA|TRBJ1-1
TGTGCCAGCTTCGAGGAGGTGGCTTTCTTT
CASFEEVAFF
>TRBV5-1|NA|NA|TRBJ2-3
TGCGCCAGCAGCTTGAACGGGTTCCAGACAGATACGCAGTATTTT
CASSLNGFQTDTQYF
>TRBV12-3/TRBV12-4|few|NA|TRBJ1-1
TGTGCCAGCAGTTTTACGACCGGGAACACTGAAGCTTTCTTT
CASSFTTGNTEAFF
>TRBV5-1|NA|NA|TRBJ1-2
TGCGCCAGCAGCTTGGAGGCACAGGGTTTTGGCTACACCTTC
CASSLEAQGFGYTF
>TRBV4-1|many|NA|TRBJ1-5
TGCGCCAGCAGCCAAGATTCGGGGGGGCGGGAGCCCCAGCATTTT
CASSQDSGGREPQHF
>TRBV29-1|few|NA|TRBJ1-1
TGCAGCGTTGGGGGAAAGGGGCACTGGGACGCTTTCTTT
CSVGGKGHWDAFF
>TRBV5-4|NA|TRBD1|TRBJ2-1
TGTGCCAGCAGCCCGCAGACCGGGACAGATTACAATGAGCAGTTCTTC
CASSPQTGTDYNEQFF
>TRBV20-1|many|TRBD1|TRBJ2-1
TGCAGCTGCAGGGGGAGCTCCTACAATGAGCAGTTCTTC
CSCRGSSYNEQFF
>TRBV3-1|many|NA|TRBJ2-1
TGTGCCAGCAGCCAAGACGTCGTTGAGGTGAATGAGCAGTTCTTC
CASSQDVVEVNEQFF
>TRBV5-4|many|NA|TRBJ2-5
TGTGCCAGCAGCTTGGGGGGTCAGACCCAAGAGACCCAGTACTTC
CASSLGGQTQETQYF
>TRBV2|many|NA|TRBJ2-4
TGTGCCAGCAGGGTGGACACAGCCAAAAACATTCAGTACTTC
CASRVDTAKNIQYF
>TRBV4-2|few|NA|TRBJ1-6
TGTGCCAGCAGCCAAGTTCTTGGACAAGACCTAAATTCACCCCTCCACTTT
CASSQVLGQDLNSPLHF
>TRBV15|NA|NA|TRBJ1-6
TGTGCCACCAGCGGAACGAAGATAGACCTCCACTTT
CATSGTKIDLHF
>TRBV7-8|few|NA|TRBJ1-5
TGTGCCAGCAGCTTCGCCGGCAGGGCAGTTAGAAATCAGCCCCAGCATTTT
CASSFAGRAVRNQPQHF
>TRBV7-2|NA|NA|TRBJ2-3
TGTGCCAGCAGCCAACCTATGAGGGATACGCAGTATTTT
CASSQPMRDTQYF
>TRBV5-1|many|NA|TRBJ2-2
TGCGCCAGCAGCTGGGACTCAGGGGAGCTGTTTTTT
CASSWDSGELFF
>TRBV12-3/TRBV12-4|few|NA|TRBJ2-3
TGTGCCAGCAGTCCCCAAGCAGATACGCAGTATTTT
CASSPQADTQYF
>TRBV7-9|few|NA|TRBJ1-1
TGTGCCAGCAGCTCGGACAGAGAAGCTTTCTTT
CASSSDREAFF
>TRBV29-1|NA|NA|TRBJ1-2
TGCAGCGTTGGAGATGACAGCGACTATGGCTACACCTTC
CSVGDDSDYGYTF
>TRBV11-1|few|NA|TRBJ2-1
TGTGCCAGCAGCTCTCAATTCCGGGACGCCCTGAAAAATGAGCAGTTCTTC
CASSSQFRDALKNEQFF
>TRBV27|many|TRBD1|TRBJ1-2
TGTGCCAGCAGTGTGGACAGGTTTAGCAATGGCTACACCTTC
CASSVDRFSNGYTF
>TRBV6-2/TRBV6-3|NA|NA|TRBJ2-1
TGTGCCAGCAGTACTCCATTTGGACGTTACAATGAGCAGTTCTTC
CASSTPFGRYNEQFF
>TRBV4-2|many|TRBD1|TRBJ1-5
TGTGCCAGCAGCCAAGGGGACAGGGAGACTCAGCCCCAGCATTTT
CASSQGDRETQPQHF
>TRBV5-1|NA|NA|TRBJ2-5
TGCGCCAGCAGCTCGCACATCCAAGAGACCCAGTACTTC
CASSSHIQETQYF
>TRBV20-1|NA|NA|TRBJ1-6
TGCAGTGCTAACCGGGACACTCGTCCCGGGTATTCACCCCTCCACTTT
CSANRDTRPGYSPLHF
>TRBV10-3|few|TRBD1|TRBJ2-5
TGTGCCATCAGCCCCACAGGGGGTCGGGAGACCCAGTACTTC
CAISPTGGRETQYF
>TRBV24-1|NA|TRBD2|TRBJ2-5
TGTGCCACCAGTGCTAGCGGGGCCCAAGAGACCCAGTACTTC
CATSASGAQETQYF
>TRBV7-2|NA|TRBD2|TRBJ2-5
TGTGCCAGCAGCTCTCCGGAGGGGAGACTAGCTCAAGAGACCCAGTACTTC
CASSSPEGRLAQETQYF
>TRBV30|NA|NA|TRBJ1-5
TGTGCCTGGAGTGGCGACATCACCAATCAGCCCCAGCATTTT
CAWSGDITNQPQHF
>TRBV5-1|NA|NA|TRBJ2-5
TGCGCCAGCAGCTTGGGACGTGAGGCGGAGACCCAGTACTTC
CASSLGREAETQYF
>TRBV4-1|NA|TRBD1|TRBJ2-1
TGCGCCAGCAGCCAGTCTACAGGGGGCTATGAGCAGTTCTTC
CASSQSTGGYEQFF
>TRBV20-1|few|NA|TRBJ2-3
TGCAGTGCTAGAGGGGACTGGAGCACAGATACGCAGTATTTT
CSARGDWSTDTQYF
>TRBV30|few|TRBD1|TRBJ2-1
TGTGCCTGGAGTGAGGGGGCCAGGGCGTATGAGCAGTTCTTC
CAWSEGARAYEQFF
>TRBV12-3/TRBV12-4|few|TRBD1|TRBJ1-4
TGTGCCAGCAGTTCGACAGGGGGCCAACATGAAAAACTGTTTTTT
CASSSTGGQHEKLFF
>TRBV7-2|NA|NA|TRBJ1-1
TGTGCCAGCAGCTTAGCCGGGCTGCACACTGAAGCTTTCTTT
CASSLAGLHTEAFF
>TRBV20-1|many|NA|TRBJ2-3
TGCAGTGCGTGGGCTACCGCCACAGATACGCAGTATTTT
CSAWATATDTQYF